The rows below give T cell receptor beta chains drawn from one sample of a study of shared clonotypes between healthy human individuals. TCRdb's table, derived via immunoSEQ multiplex PCR, lists solely in-frame clones and lacks some. Of hundreds of thousands of clones listed, roughly four fifths are singletons. The specimen sequenced was PBMCs. The receptors come from a woman between 40 and 55 years old in good health. Some clones in this sample may be carry-over from other donors' samples. Each CDR3 is given with its conserved first and last residue. Each record gives: CDR3 protein, CDR3 DNA, clone size, D gene, CDR3 length, J gene, V gene. D genes are given only for firm matches. Not all rows give a size; the values are once, few, many and, for expanded clones, a class.

CDR3: CASSLGGRRGSGTDTQYF; DNA: TGTGCCAGCAGCTTGGGGGGAAGGCGGGGCAGTGGGACAGATACGCAGTATTTT; size: many; D: NA; length: 18; J: TRBJ2-3; V: TRBV5-4
CDR3: CAISGRASYGYTF; DNA: TGTGCCATCAGTGGTAGGGCTTCCTATGGCTACACCTTC; size: few; D: NA; length: 13; J: TRBJ1-2; V: TRBV10-3
CDR3: CSVEGRTSGRATYNEQFF; DNA: TGCAGCGTTGAAGGTAGGACTAGCGGGAGGGCCACCTACAATGAGCAGTTCTTC; size: NA; D: TRBD2; length: 18; J: TRBJ2-1; V: TRBV29-1
CDR3: CASRGTGRDTIYF; DNA: TGTGCCAGCAGGGGAACAGGGCGGGACACCATATATTTT; size: NA; D: NA; length: 13; J: TRBJ1-3; V: TRBV27
CDR3: CASRTRLAGVGELFF; DNA: TGTGCCAGCAGAACGCGGCTAGCGGGAGTCGGGGAGCTGTTTTTT; size: NA; D: TRBD2; length: 15; J: TRBJ2-2; V: TRBV28
CDR3: CASSPPLAEAETQYF; DNA: TGTGCCAGCTCACCACCCCTAGCGGAGGCAGAGACCCAGTACTTC; size: once; D: TRBD2; length: 15; J: TRBJ2-5; V: TRBV18
CDR3: CASSFWGLGGNTIYF; DNA: TGTGCCAGCAGCTTTTGGGGGCTAGGTGGAAACACCATATATTTT; size: few; D: NA; length: 15; J: TRBJ1-3; V: TRBV7-2
CDR3: CASNLQGLISEAFF; DNA: TGTGCCAGCAATCTACAGGGTTTAATCTCTGAAGCTTTCTTT; size: NA; D: NA; length: 14; J: TRBJ1-1; V: TRBV2
CDR3: CASNSGLSYEQYF; DNA: TGTGCCAGCAATAGCGGGCTCTCCTACGAGCAGTACTTC; size: NA; D: TRBD2; length: 13; J: TRBJ2-7; V: TRBV28
CDR3: CASSLGLAGTDTQYF; DNA: TGCGCCAGCAGCCTCGGACTAGCGGGCACAGATACGCAGTATTTT; size: NA; D: TRBD2; length: 15; J: TRBJ2-3; V: TRBV4-3
CDR3: CASSPELFGNQPQHF; DNA: TGTGCCAGCTCACCAGAACTATTTGGCAATCAGCCCCAGCATTTT; size: NA; D: NA; length: 15; J: TRBJ1-5; V: TRBV18
CDR3: CASSAGMEGYTF; DNA: TGTGCCAGCTCCGCAGGGATGGAGGGCTACACCTTC; size: few; D: NA; length: 12; J: TRBJ1-2; V: TRBV18
CDR3: CASSPGDRSSYEQYF; DNA: TGCGCCAGCAGCCCAGGGGACAGGAGCTCCTACGAGCAGTACTTC; size: NA; D: TRBD1; length: 15; J: TRBJ2-7; V: TRBV5-1
CDR3: CASSRTTGISGNTIYF; DNA: TGTGCCAGCAGCCGAACGACAGGGATCTCTGGAAACACCATATATTTT; size: NA; D: TRBD1; length: 16; J: TRBJ1-3; V: TRBV5-4
CDR3: CASSSSGRELFF; DNA: TGTGCCAGCAGTAGTAGCGGGAGGGAGCTGTTTTTT; size: NA; D: TRBD2; length: 12; J: TRBJ2-2; V: TRBV27
CDR3: CASSLSSSGELFF; DNA: TGTGCCAGCAGTTTATCCAGCTCCGGGGAGCTGTTTTTT; size: NA; D: NA; length: 13; J: TRBJ2-2; V: TRBV27
CDR3: CASSSPLLANTIYF; DNA: TGTGCCAGCAGCTCCCCCCTATTAGCGAACACCATATATTTT; size: NA; D: NA; length: 14; J: TRBJ1-3; V: TRBV11-3
CDR3: CASSPLRGRTDGYTF; DNA: TGTGCCAGCAGCCCCTTACGGGGGCGCACGGATGGCTACACCTTC; size: NA; D: NA; length: 15; J: TRBJ1-2; V: TRBV11-2
CDR3: CASSQGGLAVNIQYF; DNA: TGCGCCAGCAGCCAAGGCGGACTAGCTGTAAACATTCAGTACTTC; size: NA; D: TRBD2; length: 15; J: TRBJ2-4; V: TRBV4-1
CDR3: CASMGPRGRVYGYTF; DNA: TGCGCCAGCATGGGACCCAGGGGGCGAGTCTATGGCTACACCTTC; size: NA; D: TRBD1; length: 15; J: TRBJ1-2; V: TRBV10-1
CDR3: CASSGGEGYNEQFF; DNA: TGCGCCAGCAGCGGAGGGGAGGGATACAATGAGCAGTTCTTC; size: NA; D: TRBD2; length: 14; J: TRBJ2-1; V: TRBV5-1
CDR3: CASSPKSWDRVYQETQYF; DNA: TGTGCCAGCAGTCCCAAGTCCTGGGACAGGGTGTACCAAGAGACCCAGTACTTC; size: once; D: TRBD1; length: 18; J: TRBJ2-5; V: TRBV27
CDR3: CAWSVGAQGQYF; DNA: TGTGCCTGGAGTGTAGGAGCCCAGGGCCAGTACTTC; size: NA; D: NA; length: 12; J: TRBJ2-5; V: TRBV30
CDR3: CATNPTSGLSYEQYF; DNA: TGTGCCACCAATCCGACTAGCGGCCTATCCTACGAGCAGTACTTC; size: few; D: TRBD2; length: 15; J: TRBJ2-7; V: TRBV7-9
CDR3: CASSFRAEGYLDTEAFF; DNA: TGTGCCAGCAGTTTTAGGGCAGAGGGGTATTTGGACACTGAAGCTTTCTTT; size: NA; D: NA; length: 17; J: TRBJ1-1; V: TRBV28
CDR3: CASSPGGGSSYEQYF; DNA: TGTGCCAGCAGCCCCGGGGGCGGGAGCTCCTACGAGCAGTACTTC; size: NA; D: NA; length: 15; J: TRBJ2-7; V: TRBV11-3
CDR3: CASSTPRTEHTQYF; DNA: TGTGCCAGCAGCACACCCCGGACAGAACATACGCAGTATTTT; size: once; D: NA; length: 14; J: TRBJ2-3; V: TRBV7-2
CDR3: CASSQNYRPYEQYF; DNA: TGCGCCAGCAGCCAAAACTACAGGCCCTACGAGCAGTACTTC; size: once; D: NA; length: 14; J: TRBJ2-7; V: TRBV4-1
CDR3: CASSEDSGTTSYEQYF; DNA: TGTGCCAGCAGTGAAGATAGCGGAACTACCTCCTACGAGCAGTACTTC; size: many; D: NA; length: 16; J: TRBJ2-7; V: TRBV6-1
CDR3: CASSVEGNEYYEQYF; DNA: TGTGCCAGCAGCGTAGAAGGAAACGAGTACTACGAGCAGTACTTC; size: NA; D: NA; length: 15; J: TRBJ2-7; V: TRBV9
CDR3: CASSLGRTDEQYF; DNA: TGTGCCAGCAGCTTAGGGAGGACAGACGAGCAGTACTTC; size: few; D: NA; length: 13; J: TRBJ2-7; V: TRBV7-7
CDR3: CASSQRGNQPQHF; DNA: TGTGCCAGCAGCCAGAGGGGTAATCAGCCCCAGCATTTT; size: NA; D: NA; length: 13; J: TRBJ1-5; V: TRBV14
CDR3: CASSELASGSYFLAKNIQYF; DNA: TGTGCCAGCAGTGAGCTGGCTAGCGGGTCCTACTTCCTAGCCAAAAACATTCAGTACTTC; size: NA; D: TRBD2; length: 20; J: TRBJ2-4; V: TRBV2
CDR3: CATSRDRETQYF; DNA: TGTGCCACCAGCAGAGATCGGGAGACCCAGTACTTC; size: NA; D: NA; length: 12; J: TRBJ2-5; V: TRBV15
CDR3: CASSLSGAETQYF; DNA: TGTGCCAGCAGCTTGTCGGGGGCAGAGACCCAGTACTTC; size: few; D: NA; length: 13; J: TRBJ2-5; V: TRBV5-4
CDR3: CASSGRQHYGYTF; DNA: TGTGCCAGCAGTGGAAGACAACACTATGGCTACACCTTC; size: NA; D: NA; length: 13; J: TRBJ1-2; V: TRBV2
CDR3: CASSPSAGKNTGELFF; DNA: TGTGCCAGCTCACCATCGGCAGGGAAGAACACCGGGGAGCTGTTTTTT; size: NA; D: NA; length: 16; J: TRBJ2-2; V: TRBV18
CDR3: CASSLASVYEQYF; DNA: TGTGCCAGCAGCCTAGCTAGCGTCTACGAGCAGTACTTC; size: NA; D: NA; length: 13; J: TRBJ2-7; V: TRBV11-2
CDR3: CASSLGTGVTSNTGELFF; DNA: TGTGCCAGCAGTTTAGGGACAGGGGTTACCTCGAACACCGGGGAGCTGTTTTTT; size: NA; D: TRBD1; length: 18; J: TRBJ2-2; V: TRBV27
CDR3: CASGQSNEKLFF; DNA: TGCGCCAGCGGGCAGAGTAATGAAAAACTGTTTTTT; size: once; D: NA; length: 12; J: TRBJ1-4; V: TRBV5-1
CDR3: CASRVSFSGANVLTF; DNA: TGCGCCAGCAGGGTCAGCTTCTCTGGGGCCAACGTCCTGACTTTC; size: NA; D: NA; length: 15; J: TRBJ2-6; V: TRBV5-1